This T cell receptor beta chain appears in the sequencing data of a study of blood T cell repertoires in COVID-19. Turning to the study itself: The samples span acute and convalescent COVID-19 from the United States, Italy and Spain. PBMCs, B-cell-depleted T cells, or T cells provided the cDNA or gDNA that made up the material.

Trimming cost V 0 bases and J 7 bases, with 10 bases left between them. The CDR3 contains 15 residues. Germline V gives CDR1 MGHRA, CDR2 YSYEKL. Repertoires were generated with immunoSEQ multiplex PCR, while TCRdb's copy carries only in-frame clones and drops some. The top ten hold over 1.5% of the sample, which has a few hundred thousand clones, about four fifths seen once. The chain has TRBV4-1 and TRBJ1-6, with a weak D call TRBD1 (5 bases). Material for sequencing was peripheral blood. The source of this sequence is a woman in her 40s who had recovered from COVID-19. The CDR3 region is CASSQDTRANSPLHF. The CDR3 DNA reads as TGCGCCAGCAGCCAAGATACCAGGGCCAATTCACCCCTCCACTTT.